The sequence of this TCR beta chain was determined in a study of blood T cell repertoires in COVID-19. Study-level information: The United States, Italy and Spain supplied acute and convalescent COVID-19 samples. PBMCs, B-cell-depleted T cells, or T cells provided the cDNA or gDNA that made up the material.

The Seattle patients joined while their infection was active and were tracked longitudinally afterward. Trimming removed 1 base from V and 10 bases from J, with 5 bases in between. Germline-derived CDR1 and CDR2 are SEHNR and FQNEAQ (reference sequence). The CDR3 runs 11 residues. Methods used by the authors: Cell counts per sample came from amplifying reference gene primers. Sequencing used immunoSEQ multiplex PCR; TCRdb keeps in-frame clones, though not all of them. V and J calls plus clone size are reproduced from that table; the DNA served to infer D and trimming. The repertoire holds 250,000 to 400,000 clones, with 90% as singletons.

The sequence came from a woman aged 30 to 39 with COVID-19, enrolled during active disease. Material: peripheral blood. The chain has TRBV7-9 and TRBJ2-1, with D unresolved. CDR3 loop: CASSLDREQFF. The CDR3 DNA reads TGTGCCAGCAGCTTAGACCGGGAGCAGTTCTTC.